This TCR beta chain comes out of a study of T cells in Graves' hyperthyroidism and ophthalmopathy. There are many counts of this clonotype. Template material for amplifying TCR beta CDR3 regions consisted of RNA transcripts. HTBI primers were the set used in a first-round RT-PCR of the TCR CDR3. TCRdb itself ran the multiplex PCR reads through MiXCR, one entry per CDR3 protein. The table has around 620,000 distinct CDR3 sequences, 15% to 20% seen once. The CDR3 is 13 residues long. The germline V and J ends were trimmed by 3 bases and 8 bases, with 10 bases remaining between them. The source of this sequence is a woman aged 30 to 39 with Graves' hyperthyroidism. The genes are TRBV12-3 or TRBV12-4 and TRBJ1-4; D not certain. Sequences were obtained from blood. The CDR3 region is CASSFTGKEKLFF. CDR3 nucleotides: TGTGCCAGCAGTTTTACCGGGAAGGAAAAACTGTTTTTT.